This T cell receptor beta chain stems from a study of monozygotic twins with inflammatory bowel disease. Study conclusions and caveats: It was not supported that a single strong signal or clonotype was associated with IBD.

Using the 5' RACE reads, TCRdb records one entry per CDR3 protein without DNA. This sample's table reports about 130,000 distinct CDR3 sequences. Concerning this clonotype: Antigen unknown.

Germline assignment: CDR1 SGHDN and CDR2 FVKESK. The CDR3 covers 12 residues. The J gene is TRBJ2-3, the V gene TRBV14. The TCR comes from a human donor with ulcerative colitis or Crohn's disease, or a healthy co-twin of an affected twin (not recorded which). The sequenced sample consisted of blood. CDR3 in amino acids: CASSQYWRTQYF.